Listed here is a single T cell receptor beta chain. The antigen is undetermined. At one of its ends the junction is not consistent with the germline gene, which may arise from a read error. Stable disease denoted Graves' hyperthyroidism without ophthalmopathy progression within 18 months. PBMCs were derived from about 9.1 ml fresh peripheral blood. The investigators amplified TCR beta CDR3 regions from RNA transcripts. The HTBI primer set drove a first-round RT-PCR of the TCR CDR3. One entry per CDR3 protein results from TCRdb running MiXCR on the multiplex PCR reads. The sample holds 500,000 to 750,000 distinct CDR3 sequences, less than 20% seen once. The sample belongs to a study of T cells in Graves' hyperthyroidism and ophthalmopathy. Overall study findings and caveats: Most thyroid clonotypes that were expanded above 0.001 also turned up in blood.

CDR1 MDHEN and CDR2 SYDVKM come from the germline V gene. This CDR3 is 14 amino acids long. Sequencing was done on a sample of blood. This sequence joins TRBV28 and TRBJ2-3, with TRBD1 identical over 7 bases. This clonotype was obtained from a woman aged 25 to 39 with Graves' hyperthyroidism. CDR3 coding DNA: TGTGCCAGCAGTTTACGGTGGGGGACAGATGCGCAGTATTTT. This codes for CASSLRWGTDAQYF.